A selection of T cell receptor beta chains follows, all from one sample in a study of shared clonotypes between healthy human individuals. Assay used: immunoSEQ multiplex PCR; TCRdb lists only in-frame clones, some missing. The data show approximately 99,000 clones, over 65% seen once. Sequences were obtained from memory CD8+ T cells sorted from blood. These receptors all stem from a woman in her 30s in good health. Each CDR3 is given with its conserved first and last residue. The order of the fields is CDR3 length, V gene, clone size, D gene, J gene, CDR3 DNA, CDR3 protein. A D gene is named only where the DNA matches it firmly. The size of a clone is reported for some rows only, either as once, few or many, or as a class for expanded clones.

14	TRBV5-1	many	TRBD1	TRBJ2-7	TGCGCCAGCAGCTTAGGACAGGGACCTTACGAGCAGTACTTC	CASSLGQGPYEQYF
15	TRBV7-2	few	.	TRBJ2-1	TGTGCCAGCAGCTTAGGGAGCAGGGCCTACAATGAGCAGTTCTTC	CASSLGSRAYNEQFF
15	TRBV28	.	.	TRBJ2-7	TGTGCCAGCAGCATTCCTGGGTCGCAATCCTACGAGCAGTACTTC	CASSIPGSQSYEQYF
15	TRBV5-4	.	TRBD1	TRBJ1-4	TGTGCCAGCAGCTTGGCGGGGACAGGGGACGAAAAACTGTTTTTT	CASSLAGTGDEKLFF
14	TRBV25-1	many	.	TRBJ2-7	TGTGCCAGCAGTGAGGTACAGGGACCCTACGAGCAGTACTTC	CASSEVQGPYEQYF
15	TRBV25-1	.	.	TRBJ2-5	TGTGCCAGCAGTGAACCGGGACCGCCCCAAGAGACCCAGTACTTC	CASSEPGPPQETQYF
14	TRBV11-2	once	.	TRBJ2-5	TGTGCCAGCAGCCCGACAGGTCGGGAAGAGACCCAGTACTTC	CASSPTGREETQYF
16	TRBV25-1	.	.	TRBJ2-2	TGTGCCAGCACTGAAGACAAAGGGGGTTTCACCGGGGAGCTGTTTTTT	CASTEDKGGFTGELFF
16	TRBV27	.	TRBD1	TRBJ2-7	TGTGCCAGCAGTTTTCGAAGGGGGCAGGTTGGCTACGAGCAGTACTTC	CASSFRRGQVGYEQYF
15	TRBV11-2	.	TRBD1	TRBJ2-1	TGTGCCAGCAGCCCGACAGGGGAAGGCTACAATGAGCAGTTCTTC	CASSPTGEGYNEQFF
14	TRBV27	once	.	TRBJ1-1	TGTGCCAGCAGTTACCGGCCATGGGGCACTGAAGCTTTCTTT	CASSYRPWGTEAFF
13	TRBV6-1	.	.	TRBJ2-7	TGTGCCAGCAGCTCGACAGTAAACTACGAGCAGTACTTC	CASSSTVNYEQYF
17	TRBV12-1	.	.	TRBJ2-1	TGTGCCAGCAGCACCCGGCGGGAGGGCCTTTTCTACAATGAGCAGTTCTTC	CASSTRREGLFYNEQFF
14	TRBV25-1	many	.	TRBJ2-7	TGTGCCAGCAGTGAACAAGTAGGGTTGCACGAGCAGTACTTC	CASSEQVGLHEQYF
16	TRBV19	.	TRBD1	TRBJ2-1	TGTGCCAGTCCCAGGGGGACCGCATACTCCTACAATGAGCAGTTCTTC	CASPRGTAYSYNEQFF
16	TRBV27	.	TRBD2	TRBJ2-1	TGTGCCAGCAGTTTATCGGGGGGGGTTTTATTTAATGAGCAGTTCTTC	CASSLSGGVLFNEQFF
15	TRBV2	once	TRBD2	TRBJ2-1	TGTGCCAGCAGTGGGTGGGCTAGCGGGAGTAATGAGCAGTTCTTC	CASSGWASGSNEQFF
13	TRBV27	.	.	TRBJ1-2	TGTGCCAGCAGTTTAAGGTTTGGCTATGGCTACACCTTC	CASSLRFGYGYTF
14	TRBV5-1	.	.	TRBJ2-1	TGCGCCAGCAGCTTGGACTTCTCCTACAATGAGCAGTTCTTC	CASSLDFSYNEQFF
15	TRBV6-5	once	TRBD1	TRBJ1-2	TGTGCCAGCAGTTCAGAATCCAGGGGGCTTTATGGCTACACCTTC	CASSSESRGLYGYTF
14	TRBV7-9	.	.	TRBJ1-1	TGTGCCAGCGACCCCAAGATAAGATACACTGAAGCTTTCTTT	CASDPKIRYTEAFF
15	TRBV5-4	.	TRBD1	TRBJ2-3	TGTGCCAGCAGCTCTGGGGACAGGGCGATAGATACGCAGTATTTT	CASSSGDRAIDTQYF
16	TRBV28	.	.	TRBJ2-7	TGTGCCAGCAGTTTGAGGGGGTATTACAGGTCCTACGAGCAGTACTTC	CASSLRGYYRSYEQYF
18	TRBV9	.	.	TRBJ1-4	TGTGCCAGCAGCCCGAGAGGGGGGGCTCACCTCGGGGAAGAAAAACTGTTTTTT	CASSPRGGAHLGEEKLFF
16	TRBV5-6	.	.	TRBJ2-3	TGTGCCAGCAGCTCTGGGGCGTCGGGTAGCACAGATACGCAGTATTTT	CASSSGASGSTDTQYF
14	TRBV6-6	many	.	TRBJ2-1	TGTGCCAGCAGTCGCTCGCTAGAATGGAATGAGCAGTTCTTC	CASSRSLEWNEQFF
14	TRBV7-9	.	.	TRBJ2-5	TGTGCCAGCAGCTTAGAGGTCAGGGATGAGACCCAGTACTTC	CASSLEVRDETQYF
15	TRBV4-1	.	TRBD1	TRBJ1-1	TGCGCCAGCAGCCAAGAGACAGGGCGGGGAACTGAAGCTTTCTTT	CASSQETGRGTEAFF
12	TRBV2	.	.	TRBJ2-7	TGTGCCAGCAGTGGGCAGGGATACGAGCAGTACTTC	CASSGQGYEQYF
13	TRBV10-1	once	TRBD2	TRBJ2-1	TGCGCCAGCAGTGGAGGGACTAGCAGTGAGCAGTTCTTC	CASSGGTSSEQFF
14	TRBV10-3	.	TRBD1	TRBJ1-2	TGTGCCATCAGTGATCCCGGGACAGCCTATGGCTACACCTTC	CAISDPGTAYGYTF
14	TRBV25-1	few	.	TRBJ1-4	TGTGCCAGCAGTGCCAGGGGAACTAATGAAAAACTGTTTTTT	CASSARGTNEKLFF
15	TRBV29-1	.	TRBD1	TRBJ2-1	TGCAGCGTGGTAACAGGGGGCTCAGGGTACAATGAGCAGTTCTTC	CSVVTGGSGYNEQFF
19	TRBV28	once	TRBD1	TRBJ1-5	TGTGCCAGCAGTTTATTTCCCGGGACAGGGAGTGGGGGCAATCAGCCCCAGCATTTT	CASSLFPGTGSGGNQPQHF
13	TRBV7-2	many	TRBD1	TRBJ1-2	TGTGCCAGCAGCTCCGGACAGGACTATGGCTACACCTTC	CASSSGQDYGYTF
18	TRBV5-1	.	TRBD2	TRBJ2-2	TGCGCCAGCAGCCAGCGGGACTTAACCAATTCGAACACCGGGGAGCTGTTTTTT	CASSQRDLTNSNTGELFF
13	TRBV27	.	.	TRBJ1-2	TGTGCCAGCAGTCCAGACAAATCGTTAGGCTACACCTTC	CASSPDKSLGYTF